This T cell receptor beta chain was sequenced in a study of post-analysis software for immune sequencing data. The wider study: Recorded disease courses covered relapsing-remitting, secondary progressive and progressive-relapsing multiple sclerosis. Some patients had no subtype annotation. Study findings and constraints: Multiple sclerosis patients showed significantly lower normalized Chao1 diversity than controls did. F measure grouped same-batch samples tightly together. A handful of TRBV segments appeared more often in patients than in controls, and TRBV5-6, TRBV5-1 and TRBV20-1 were among these.

Remarks on this clonotype: Its antigen is unidentified. One end of the junction varies from germline; a read error may be responsible.

This CDR3 comprises 18 residues. Unique molecular identifiers were present in the TCR beta cDNA libraries. T cells, roughly 1 to 10 million of them, yielded roughly 550,000 cDNA molecules. TCRdb re-called the PCR reads through MiXCR, storing one row per CDR3 protein. The top ten hold about 12% of the sample, which has approximately 440,000 distinct CDR3 sequences, around 40% seen once. V usage is TRBV12-3 or TRBV12-4 and J usage is TRBJ2-6, with 13 bases identical to TRBD2. The source is a girl under 18 with multiple sclerosis. The specimen sequenced was blood. The DNA for the CDR3 is TGTGCCAGCAGTCCCCGGACTAGCGGGAGAACTGGGGCCAACGTCCCGACTTTC. Residues: CASSPRTSGRTGANVPTF.